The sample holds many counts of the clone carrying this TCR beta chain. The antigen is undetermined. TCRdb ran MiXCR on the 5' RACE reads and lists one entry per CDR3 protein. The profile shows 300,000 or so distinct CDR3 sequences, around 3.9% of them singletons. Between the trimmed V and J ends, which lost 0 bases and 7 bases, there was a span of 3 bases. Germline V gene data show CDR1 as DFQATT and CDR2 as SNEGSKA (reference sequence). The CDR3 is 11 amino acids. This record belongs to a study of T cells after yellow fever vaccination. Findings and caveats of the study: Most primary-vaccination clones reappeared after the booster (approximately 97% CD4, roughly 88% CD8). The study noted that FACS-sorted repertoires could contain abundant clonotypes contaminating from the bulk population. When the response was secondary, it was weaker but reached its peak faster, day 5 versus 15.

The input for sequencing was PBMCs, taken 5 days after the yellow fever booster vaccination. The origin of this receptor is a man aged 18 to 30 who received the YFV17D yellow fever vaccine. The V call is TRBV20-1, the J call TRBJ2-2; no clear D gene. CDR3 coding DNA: TGCAGTGCTAGAGATGGCGGGGAGCTGTTTTTT. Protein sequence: CSARDGGELFF.